The clone carrying this TCR beta chain was detected once. Its target is unknown. Using immunoSEQ multiplex PCR, the repertoire was profiled, and TCRdb retains in-frame clones only, with some absent. Among roughly 2.2 million clones listed, 85% to 95% were seen once. The data were obtained in a study of shared clonotypes between healthy human individuals. Study-wide findings and caveats: Larger richness was generally estimated for naive than memory subsets.

What was sequenced was naive CD4+ T cells from PBMCs. The subset was: CD45RA+ positively selected. The source is a man aged 18 to 29 in good health. Some clones in this sample may be carry-over from other donors' samples.

This CDR3 is CASSDSLGREQYF. Here the CDR3 DNA reads TGTGCCAGCAGTGACTCACTTGGGCGCGAGCAGTACTTC. The chain combines TRBV6-4 with TRBJ2-7; D gene unclear. This CDR3 has 13 residues. Germline CDR1 and CDR2: MRHNA and SNTAGT. V was pared by 0 bases and J by 6 bases, with 9 bases between.